Below, 13 T cell receptor beta chains from the same sample are listed, as sequenced in a study of blood T cell repertoires in COVID-19. Data came from immunoSEQ multiplex PCR; TCRdb stores just in-frame clones and leaves some out. In the table there are approximately 170,000 clones, approximately 84% of which are singletons. The sequenced material came from PBMCs or T cells enriched from blood (not recorded which). These receptors all stem from a woman in her thirties who had recovered from COVID-19.

The J gene is TRBJ2-3, the V gene TRBV24-1, with TRBD2 matching over 8 bases. The CDR3 has 18 residues. The germline gives CDR1 KGHDR, CDR2 SFDVKD. The ends lost 5 bases at V and 4 bases at J; junction bases unmatched: 16. The CDR3 DNA reads TGTGCCACCAGTGTCATTTTCGGGAGGGCCCCGACCCCAGATACGCAGTATTTT. It yields the protein CATSVIFGRAPTPDTQYF.

The chain carries TRBV5-8 and TRBJ1-6, with 10 bases aligning to TRBD1. CDR3 size: 14 residues. The germline gives CDR1 SGHTS, CDR2 YDEGEE. Trimming at V came to 5 bases and at J to 10 bases, leaving 6 bases not matched to a gene. For the CDR3, the DNA is TGTGCCAGCAGTTGGGACAGGGGAAAATCACCCCTCCACTTT. This gives the protein CASSWDRGKSPLHF.

V and J are TRBV29-1 and TRBJ1-2; 9 nucleotides agree with TRBD1. This CDR3 has 11 amino acids. The V gene's germline CDR1 is SQVTM and CDR2 ANQGSEA. With V trimmed by 8 bases and J by 9 bases, 7 bases remained unmatched. The CDR3 bases are TGCAGCTCCAGGGACAGGGACCGCTACACCTTC. Protein product: CSSRDRDRYTF.

The chain couples TRBV29-1 to TRBJ1-3, with D tentatively TRBD1 (5 bases). Per the germline V gene, CDR1 is SQVTM and CDR2 is ANQGSEA. The V and J ends lost 4 bases and 0 bases respectively, with 10 bases between them. The CDR3 has 14 amino acids. As DNA, the CDR3 is TGCAGCGTTGCTGACAGTACCTCTGGAAACACCATATATTTT. It codes for CSVADSTSGNTIYF.

This chain joins TRBV7-2 and TRBJ1-2, with 10 bases fitting TRBD1. V was pared by 3 bases and J by 7 bases, with 5 bases of the junction left unmatched. The CDR3 contains 14 residues. Germline V CDR1 and CDR2: SGHTA, FQGNSA. This CDR3 reads CASSFGTGAGGYTF. CDR3 sequence (DNA): TGTGCCAGCAGCTTCGGGACAGGGGCGGGTGGCTACACCTTC. Full variable domain (outside the CDR3, taken from reference TRBV7-2 and TRBJ1-2): GAGVSQSPSNKVTEKGKDVELRCDPISGHTALYWYRQSLGQGLEFLIYFQGNSAPDKSGLPSDRFSAERTGGSVSTLTIQRTQQEDSAVYLCASSFGTGAGGYTFGSGTRLTVV.

The chain joins TRBV4-2 to TRBJ2-5; 9 bases are shared with TRBD2. Germline V gene lookup returns CDR1 LGHNA and CDR2 YNFKEQ. The CDR3 loop spans 16 amino acids. V dropped 0 bases and J dropped 5; count of bases not matched to a gene: 7. The CDR3 DNA reads as TGTGCCAGCAGCCAAGATGGCGGGGGGGCCGGGGAGACCCAGTACTTC. As protein: CASSQDGGGAGETQYF.

The rearrangement uses TRBV27 and TRBJ2-1, with no clear D. Trimming shortened V by 2 bases and J by 3 bases, and 17 bases separated the two germline ends. CDR3 length equals 17 residues. Looked up from germline, CDR1 is MNHEY and CDR2 is SMNVEV (reference sequence). Here the CDR3 DNA reads TGTGCCAGCAGTTTACGGATGATTTTGGCAGGCTACAATGAGCAGTTCTTC. Its protein product is CASSLRMILAGYNEQFF.

V gene TRBV28 combines with J gene TRBJ2-1, with 7 bases lining up with TRBD2. The J segment lost 5 bases and the V segment lost 3 bases, leaving 7 bases of the junction unmatched. Germline CDR1 is MDHEN and CDR2 is SYDVKM. The CDR3 is made up of 15 amino acids. This CDR3 reads CASSFAREIHNEQFF. The DNA of the CDR3 is TGTGCCAGCAGTTTCGCGCGGGAGATCCACAATGAGCAGTTCTTC.

This chain joins TRBV5-1 and TRBJ2-3; no firm D call. CDR1 and CDR2 (germline): SGHRS, YFSETQ. V was trimmed by 3 bases and J by 0 bases, leaving 8 bases between them. The CDR3 consists of 14 residues. Here the CDR3 reads CASSSRPSTDTQYF. In nucleotides, the CDR3 is TGCGCCAGCAGCTCCCGTCCTAGCACAGATACGCAGTATTTT.

The chain joins TRBV6-5 to TRBJ1-4, with TRBD1 matching 10 bases. Germline-derived CDR1 and CDR2 are MNHEY and SVGAGI. The V segment lost 5 bases and the J segment 7 bases; nucleotides outside the gene matches: 7. The CDR3 contains 15 residues. The CDR3 coding sequence is TGTGCCAGCAGTACTCCCGGGACAGGGGCTGAAAAACTGTTTTTT. Protein: CASSTPGTGAEKLFF.

The chain couples TRBV19 to TRBJ1-2; D is perhaps TRBD1 (6 bases). Trimming pared 5 bases from V and 1 base from J, leaving 17 bases between. CDR1 and CDR2 from the germline V gene are LNHDA and SQIVND (reference sequence). The CDR3 is 16 amino acids. The CDR3: CASSEWRRGDNYGYTF. The CDR3 DNA is TGTGCCAGTAGTGAGTGGCGCAGGGGCGATAACTATGGCTACACCTTC. Full variable domain (remainder filled in from reference TRBV19 and TRBJ1-2): DGGITQSPKYLFRKEGQNVTLSCEQNLNHDAMYWYRQDPGQGLRLIYYSQIVNDFQKGDIAEGYSVSREKKESFPLTVTSAQKNPTAFYLCASSEWRRGDNYGYTFGSGTRLTVV.

This clone was detected ten times or more. The J gene is TRBJ2-1, the V gene TRBV28; D might be TRBD2 (5 bases). The CDR3 totals 12 residues. V was clipped by 4 bases and J by 8 bases, with 9 bases between them. CDR1 is MDHEN, CDR2 SYDVKM, per germline. CDR3 region: CASSSRRDEQFF. DNA of the CDR3: TGTGCCAGCAGTTCTCGGCGGGATGAGCAGTTCTTC.

This sequence joins TRBV7-9 and TRBJ2-1; TRBD2 aligns across 12 bases. Germline V gives CDR1 SEHNR, CDR2 FQNEAQ (reference sequence). V lost 5 bases to trimming and J lost 3 bases; unmatched junction nucleotides: 2. This CDR3 has 15 residues. CDR3 region: CASSRTSGVYNEQFF. The CDR3 DNA follows: TGTGCCAGCAGCCGGACTAGCGGGGTCTACAATGAGCAGTTCTTC.